These 10 T cell receptor beta chains came from one sample sequenced in a study of blood T cell repertoires in COVID-19. Assay used: immunoSEQ multiplex PCR; TCRdb lists only in-frame clones, some missing. The data show fewer than 350,000 clones, 75% to 90% seen once. The sequencing input was peripheral blood. These receptor sequences come from a woman in her 70s with COVID-19, enrolled during active disease.

The chain carries TRBV5-1 and TRBJ1-1, with TRBD1 identical over 9 bases. Unmatched junction bases numbered 7, after V lost 2 bases and J lost 5 bases. Germline V CDR1 and CDR2: SGHRS, YFSETQ. The CDR3 is made up of 15 amino acids. The CDR3 sequence: CASSLTGGAKTEAFF. CDR3 DNA: TGCGCCAGCAGCTTAACAGGGGGCGCGAAGACTGAAGCTTTCTTT.

This clone occurred a few times. The CDR3 spells CSVLTDLNQPQHF. CDR3 DNA: TGCAGCGTTCTGACAGACTTGAATCAGCCCCAGCATTTT. The rearrangement links TRBV29-1 to TRBJ1-5; the D gene is possibly TRBD1 (5 bases). Germline V gene data show CDR1 as SQVTM and CDR2 as ANQGSEA. V dropped 5 bases and J dropped 4 bases, with 12 bases sitting between them. The CDR3 covers 13 residues.

The chain joins TRBV24-1 to TRBJ1-2; 9 bases align to TRBD1. The CDR3 is 14 residues long. V shed 3 bases, J shed 6 bases, and the junction held 4 bases outside the gene matches. Germline CDR1 and CDR2: KGHDR and SFDVKD. The CDR3 DNA sequence: TGTGCCACCAGTGATCCGGGACAGGGCCATGGCTACACCTTC. Translation gives CATSDPGQGHGYTF.

This clone was counted only a few times. CDR3 sequence (DNA): TGTGCCAGCAGCTTGTCGACAGCCCCTTCACCCCTCCACTTT. Translation: CASSLSTAPSPLHF. The V and J genes are TRBV13 and TRBJ1-6, with D possibly matching TRBD1 (5 bases). Germline values: CDR1 PRHDT, CDR2 FYEKMQ (reference sequence). The CDR3 covers 14 residues. Trimming cost V 3 bases and J 9 bases, with 12 bases left between them.

The chain couples TRBV21-1 to TRBJ1-3; the table gives TRBD1 as D, unverified against the DNA. TRBV21-1 is a documented pseudogene. This CDR3 has 16 amino acids. The CDR3 sequence is CASSKPRGYSGNTIYF. The CDR3 coding sequence is TGTGCCAGCAGCAAGCCCAGGGGGTACTCTGGAAACACCATATATTTT.

The CDR3 protein is CASSRTEGLEPQYF. In DNA, the CDR3 is TGTGCCAGCAGCAGGACGGAGGGTCTAGAACCCCAGTACTTC. The rearrangement links TRBV9 to TRBJ2-5; D possibly corresponds to TRBD2 (6 bases). Germline CDR1 and CDR2: SGDLS and YYNGEE. Trimming removed 4 bases at V and 9 bases at J, with 19 bases between. This CDR3 is 14 amino acids long.

J is TRBJ2-2 and V is TRBV24-1, with D maybe TRBD1 (5 bases). CDR3 length equals 18 residues. V lost 3 bases to trimming and J lost 2 bases, with 18 bases between them. Germline V CDR1 and CDR2: KGHDR, SFDVKD. CDR3 amino acids: CATSDLQGRGPNTGELFF. The DNA for the CDR3 is TGTGCCACCAGTGATCTCCAGGGTAGAGGTCCTAACACCGGGGAGCTGTTTTTT.

V is TRBV7-9 and J is TRBJ1-2; TRBD1 matches 8 bases. Germline trimming cut 5 bases from V and 1 base from J; bases unmatched to any gene: 6. The length of the CDR3 is 15 residues. Looked up from germline, CDR1 is SEHNR and CDR2 is FQNEAQ (reference sequence). CDR3 region: CASSPDRAINYGYTF. In nucleotides, the CDR3 is TGTGCCAGCAGCCCGGACAGGGCTATTAACTATGGCTACACCTTC.

This clone was seen just once. This chain connects TRBV3-1 (or the pseudogene TRBV3-2) to TRBJ2-2; 15 bases match TRBD2. Losses at the gene ends were 4 bases for V and 0 bases for J; bases not matched to a gene: 6. CDR1 is LGHDT and CDR2 is YNNKEL in the germline V gene (reference sequence). The CDR3 consists of 19 residues. This CDR3 is CASSPGTSGGFTNTGELFF. CDR3 sequence (DNA): TGTGCCAGCAGCCCCGGGACTAGCGGGGGGTTTACGAACACCGGGGAGCTGTTTTTT.

V gene TRBV5-1 combines with J gene TRBJ2-1; 9 bases fit TRBD1. Germline-derived CDR1 and CDR2 are SGHRS and YFSETQ. This CDR3 is built from 17 residues. The junction had 7 bases not matched to a gene; V was cut back by 3 bases and J by 0 bases. CDR3 region: CASSSTGGPYSYNEQFF. CDR3 sequence (DNA): TGCGCCAGCAGCTCAACAGGGGGCCCCTACTCCTACAATGAGCAGTTCTTC.